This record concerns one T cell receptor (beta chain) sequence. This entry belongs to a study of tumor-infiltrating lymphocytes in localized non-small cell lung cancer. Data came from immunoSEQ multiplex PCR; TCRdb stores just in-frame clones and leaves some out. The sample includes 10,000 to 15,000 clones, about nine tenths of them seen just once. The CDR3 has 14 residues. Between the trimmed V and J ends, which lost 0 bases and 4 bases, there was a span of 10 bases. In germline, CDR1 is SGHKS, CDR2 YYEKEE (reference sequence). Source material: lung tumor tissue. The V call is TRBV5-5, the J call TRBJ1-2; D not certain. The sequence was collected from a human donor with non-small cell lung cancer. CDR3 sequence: CASSLDTRGYGYTF. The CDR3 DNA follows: TGTGCCAGCAGCTTGGACACCCGAGGCTATGGCTACACCTTC.